This T cell receptor (beta chain) is drawn from a study of early T cells in non-severe SARS-CoV-2 infection. Study information: Sequenced material consisted of bulk RNA (from unsorted whole blood), and chains were unpaired. Study conclusions and caveats: Reliance on VDJdb matching favored anti-spike CD8 responses; private and CD4 specificities were missed.

Individual cDNA molecules received unique molecular identifiers. TCRdb re-derived calls from the 5' RACE reads in MiXCR, one entry per CDR3 protein. Here the sample spans tens of thousands of distinct CDR3 sequences, approximately 12% being singletons. There are a few counts of this clonotype. The antigen is unknown. Sequencing used whole blood. The clonotype was recovered from an adult who was a healthcare worker with PCR-confirmed SARS-CoV-2 infection or an uninfected control (not recorded which).

CDR3 coding DNA: TGTGCCAGCAGTCACAGGGCTCCCTACGAGCAGTACTTC. This gives the protein CASSHRAPYEQYF. J is TRBJ2-7 and V is TRBV27, with a weak D call TRBD1 (6 bases). CDR1 is MNHEY and CDR2 is SMNVEV in the germline V gene (reference sequence). CDR3 length: 13 residues. Trimming stripped 5 bases from V and 2 bases from J, with 10 bases between.